The clone carrying this T cell receptor (beta chain) was seen only once. With V trimmed by 0 bases and J by 7 bases, 10 bases remained unmatched. CDR1 and CDR2 from the germline V gene are SGDLS and YYNGEE. The CDR3 extends over 17 amino acids. Using immunoSEQ multiplex PCR, the repertoire was profiled, and TCRdb retains in-frame clones only, with some absent. The table has about 150,000 clones, approximately 80% seen once; the top ten hold approximately 30%. The data stem from a study of blood T cell repertoires in COVID-19. Study-wide background: The samples span acute and convalescent COVID-19 from the United States, Italy and Spain.

Sample: peripheral blood. This TCR derives from an older woman with acute or convalescent COVID-19. The chain joins TRBV9 to TRBJ2-1; 10 bases align to TRBD2. The CDR3 is CASSVVSSGGPGNEQFF. The CDR3 DNA follows: TGTGCCAGCAGCGTAGTGTCTAGCGGGGGTCCGGGGAATGAGCAGTTCTTC.